The next 25 T cell receptor beta chains were all read from a single sample in a study of T cells in women clearing cervical HPV infection. Profiled with immunoSEQ multiplex PCR; TCRdb holds only in-frame clones, not every one. This repertoire comprises 15,000 to 20,000 clones; its ten largest clones make up 7.2%. The sequenced material came from blood buffy coat. The receptors come from a woman between 18 and 70 years old with a cervical HPV16 infection that either progressed to CIN3+ or cleared (not recorded which).

Comment on this clone: The read finishes 3 residues shy of the CDR3 end, and the germline J gene is used to complete it. V usage is TRBV14 and J usage is TRBJ1-2, with TRBD1 as a possible D gene (5 bases). Germline CDR1 SGHDN, CDR2 FVKESK. This CDR3 is 16 amino acids long. Partial CDR3 DNA: TGTGCCAGCAGCCAAAGTTTAGGTGTCGTGAGGGGAGGC. Translating it yields CASSQSLGVVRGG. The entire CDR3 protein reads CASSQSLGVVRGGYTF.

A note on this clone: A junction end diverges from the germline sequence, so it may reflect a read error. The read halts 3 residues ahead of the CDR3 end, with the missing end drawn from the germline J gene. The V call is TRBV4-2, the J call TRBJ1-2, with TRBD1 matching over 7 bases. Germline loops: CDR1 LGHNA, CDR2 YNFKEQ. The CDR3 contains 14 residues. The CDR3 sequence: CASSQPDRDYGYTF. Incomplete CDR3 DNA: TGCGCCAGCAGCCAACCTGACAGGGACTATGGC.

Comment on this clone: The read ends 3 residues early relative to the CDR3; the germline J gene fills the gap. The chain employs TRBV11-2 and TRBJ2-3; 10 positions agree with TRBD2. V was clipped by 5 bases and J by 1 base; unmatched bases: 3. Germline-derived CDR1 and CDR2 are SGHAT and FQNNGV. This CDR3 region has 15 residues. The CDR3 DNA, read in part, is TGTGCCAGCAGCGACGGGACTAGCGGCACAGATACG. It specifies CASSDGTSGTDT. Given in full, the CDR3 is CASSDGTSGTDTQYF.

With regard to this clone: Sequencing ends 3 residues short of the CDR3 end; the germline J gene provides the rest. The chain carries TRBV30 and TRBJ1-1; a weak D match, TRBD1 (6 bases). CDR1 GTSNPN and CDR2 SVGIG come from the germline V gene (reference sequence). Trimming left V 3 bases short and J 6 bases short, with 8 bases between. CDR3 length equals 11 residues. CDR3 protein: CAWSTGPEAFF. The CDR3 bases that were read are TGTGCCTGGAGCACAGGGCCTGAA.

As regards this clone: The read falls 3 residues short of the CDR3 end, and the missing part is taken from the germline J gene. J is TRBJ1-2 and V is TRBV2; TRBD1 might be the D (5 bases). CDR3 size: 13 residues. V shed 6 bases and J shed 1 base, with 9 bases lying between them. Germline CDR1 and CDR2: SNHLY and FYNNEI. The sequenced part of the CDR3 DNA is TGTGCCAGCAGCCTACAGGTTAACTATGGC. Protein sequence: CASSLQVNYG. The full CDR3 protein is CASSLQVNYGYTF. Complete variable domain (other parts from reference TRBV2 and TRBJ1-2): EPEVTQTPSHQVTQMGQEVILRCVPISNHLYFYWYRQILGQKVEFLVSFYNNEISEKSEIFDDQFSVERPDGSNFTLKIRSTKLEDSAMYFCASSLQVNYGYTFGSGTRLTVV.

Concerning this clone itself: The read terminates 3 residues ahead of where the CDR3 ends, so the germline J gene completes it. The chain carries TRBV7-3 and TRBJ2-5; 7 bases line up with TRBD2. There are 14 residues in the CDR3. The ends lost 5 bases at V and 1 base at J; junction bases unmatched: 4. CDR1 is SGHTA and CDR2 is FQGTGA in the germline V gene. CDR3 protein: CASSPRGVQETQYF. Incomplete CDR3 DNA: TGTGCCAGCAGCCCCCGGGGGGTCCAAGAGACC.

As for this clone: The read terminates 3 residues ahead of where the CDR3 ends, so the germline J gene completes it. This chain connects TRBV19 to TRBJ2-5; 9 bases line up with TRBD1. This CDR3 contains 14 residues. The germline gives CDR1 LNHDA, CDR2 SQIVND (reference sequence). J gave up 4 bases and V 6 bases, and 6 bases lay outside the gene matches. The DNA read from the CDR3 is TGTGCCAGTAGACGGACAGGGGCGGGAGAGACC. Translation: CASRRTGAGET. Given in full, the CDR3 is CASRRTGAGETQYF.

Comments on this clone: The read finishes 3 residues shy of the CDR3 end, and the germline J gene is used to complete it. This chain uses TRBV30 with TRBJ2-1, with D perhaps matching TRBD1 (8 bases). The CDR3 spans 16 residues. Germline CDR1 and CDR2: GTSNPN and SVGIG (reference sequence). V was cut by 1 base and J by 7 bases, with 20 bases left in between. CDR3 protein: CAWSGTGRGIRNEQFF. Partial CDR3 DNA: TGTGCCTGGAGTGGGACAGGGAGGGGCATTCGGAATGAG.

Details on this clone: With the read ending 3 residues before the CDR3 end, the germline J gene is used to fill in that end. This specimen includes other DNA sequences encoding the same CDR3. The gene calls are TRBV7-9 and TRBJ1-5; tentatively, D is TRBD1 (5 bases). CDR1 is SEHNR, CDR2 FQNEAQ, per germline (reference sequence). The CDR3 extends over 12 amino acids. The V and J ends lost 3 bases and 6 bases respectively, with 6 bases between them. Incomplete CDR3 DNA: TGTGCCAGCAGCTTGGGGGGTCAGCCC. This gives the protein CASSLGGQP. The CDR3, in full, reads CASSLGGQPQHF.

A note on this clone: From the germline J gene comes the end of the CDR3, since the read stops 3 residues before it. This sequence joins TRBV12-3 or TRBV12-4 and TRBJ2-3, with TRBD2 as a possible D gene (7 bases). The CDR3 is made up of 16 amino acids. Deletions cut 6 bases from V and 2 bases from J, with 18 bases between. The CDR3 is CASSPREGGDTDTQYF. CDR3 DNA, as far as it was read: TGTGCCAGCAGCCCCCGAGAGGGGGGGGACACAGATACG.

On this clone: Read sequence stops 3 residues before the CDR3 end, and the germline J gene provides the missing end. The gene calls are TRBV20-1 and TRBJ1-6; 8 positions agree with TRBD1. V trimming: 3 bases; J trimming: 0 bases; junction bases outside the gene matches: 13. The CDR3 contains 19 residues. Germline lookup yields CDR1 DFQATT and CDR2 SNEGSKA (reference sequence). The DNA read from the CDR3 is TGCAGTGCTAGGGCCAACGGGACAGGTCCTATCTCCTATAATTCACCC. Amino acid sequence: CSARANGTGPISYNSP. The whole CDR3 region reads CSARANGTGPISYNSPLHF.

The CDR3: CASSEDSWSEKLFF. CDR3 DNA, as far as it was read: TGTGCCAGCAGTGAAGACAGTTGGAGTGAAAAA. The chain combines TRBV2 with TRBJ1-4, with D unresolved. The read halts 3 residues ahead of the CDR3 end, with the missing end drawn from the germline J gene. This CDR3 spans 14 amino acids. V gave up 1 base and J gave up 7 bases, with 10 bases separating them. Germline lookup yields CDR1 SNHLY and CDR2 FYNNEI.

A remark on this clone: Read data end 3 residues before the CDR3 end; the end is taken from the germline J gene. The chain uses TRBV5-5 and TRBJ2-3; TRBD1 aligns across 9 bases. The CDR3 has 14 amino acids. Looked up from germline, CDR1 is SGHKS and CDR2 is YYEKEE (reference sequence). J gave up 6 bases and V 4 bases, and 6 bases lay outside the gene matches. The CDR3 region is CASSPGQGKDTQYF. The covered CDR3 bases are TGTGCCAGCAGCCCCGGACAGGGGAAGGATACG.

On this clone: The CDR3 extends 3 residues past the end of the read, so its final part is completed from the germline J gene. This rearrangement joins TRBV10-3 to TRBJ1-1; D not resolved. This CDR3 comprises 14 residues. V shed 1 base and J shed 5 bases, with 11 bases lying between them. Germline loops: CDR1 ENHRY, CDR2 SYGVKD. The sequenced part of the CDR3 DNA is TGTGCCATCAGTGAGTTTGGCAGTCGAACTGAA. Its translation is CAISEFGSRTE. The CDR3 in its entirety is CAISEFGSRTEAFF.

Notes on this clone: The read is 3 residues too short to cover the CDR3 end, so that end is filled in from the germline J gene. V usage is TRBV7-9 and J usage is TRBJ1-5; D is unresolved. The germline CDR1 and CDR2 sequences are SEHNR and FQNEAQ (reference sequence). The CDR3 runs to 15 residues. Trimming cost V 1 base and J 0 bases, with 7 bases left between them. The CDR3 spells CASSLDGSSNQPQHF. The CDR3 DNA, read in part, is TGTGCCAGCAGCTTAGACGGTTCTAGCAATCAGCCC. Variable domain in full (rest from reference TRBV7-9 and TRBJ1-5): DTGVSQNPRHKITKRGQNVTFRCDPISEHNRLYWYRQTLGQGPEFLTYFQNEAQLEKSRLLSDRFSAERPKGSFSTLEIQRTEQGDSAMYLCASSLDGSSNQPQHFGDGTRLSIL.

Notes on this clone: The CDR3 extends 3 residues past the end of the read, so its final part is completed from the germline J gene. The chain couples TRBV4-1 to TRBJ2-3, with D maybe TRBD2 (5 bases). Germline-derived CDR1 and CDR2 are MGHRA and YSYEKL. CDR3 length: 16 amino acids. The V and J ends lost 4 bases and 2 bases respectively, with 16 bases between them. The chain's CDR3 is CASSPTTTEDTDTQYF. The DNA read from the CDR3 is TGCGCCAGCAGCCCCACGACTACGGAGGACACAGATACG.

Of note for this clone: Read data end 3 residues before the CDR3 end; the end is taken from the germline J gene. V usage is TRBV5-6 and J usage is TRBJ2-2; D is uncertain. V lost 1 base and J 2 bases, leaving 9 bases between the germline ends. The CDR3 is 15 amino acids. Germline CDR1 SGHDT, CDR2 YYEEEE. Incomplete CDR3 DNA: TGTGCCAGCAGCTTGATTAACACCAACACCGGGGAG. It translates to CASSLINTNTGE. The whole CDR3 region reads CASSLINTNTGELFF.

A note on this clone: The CDR3 is cut off 3 residues early in the read; its end comes from the germline J gene. Other nucleotide sequences in the sample specify the same CDR3. The rearrangement joins TRBV19 to TRBJ1-6; a possible D gene is TRBD1 (6 bases). The V gene's germline CDR1 is LNHDA and CDR2 SQIVND (reference sequence). The CDR3 runs to 15 residues. The DNA read from the CDR3 is TGTGCCAGTAGTCCCTCTGACAGGCGGAGGTCTCCC. Amino acids: CASSPSDRRRSP. The full CDR3 protein is CASSPSDRRRSPLHF.

Comments on this clone: The read falls 3 residues short of the CDR3 end, and the missing part is taken from the germline J gene. The same CDR3 can be traced to other DNA sequences in this sample. V is TRBV9 and J is TRBJ2-5; D gene ambiguous. V lost 0 bases and J lost 1, with 7 bases in between. The CDR3 extends over 14 amino acids. CDR1 SGDLS and CDR2 YYNGEE come from the germline V gene. CDR3 DNA, as far as it was read: TGTGCCAGCAGCGTAGGAACAGTCCAAGAGACC. Its protein is CASSVGTVQET. The complete CDR3 protein is CASSVGTVQETQYF.

Comment on this clone: The read terminates 3 residues before the CDR3 end, so the remaining end is supplied by the germline J gene. V and J are TRBV7-9 and TRBJ2-3; possibly TRBD2 for D (7 bases). V lost 6 bases to trimming and J lost 3 bases, with 16 bases between them. There are 15 residues in the CDR3. From germline, CDR1 is SEHNR and CDR2 FQNEAQ (reference sequence). The CDR3 is CASSLRGAQTDTQYF. The part of the CDR3 DNA that was read is TGTGCCAGCAGTCTACGGGGGGCGCAGACAGATACG.

Concerning this clone: The read halts 3 residues ahead of the CDR3 end, with the missing end drawn from the germline J gene. V is TRBV5-4 and J is TRBJ1-1; no reliable D call. This CDR3 region has 14 residues. The germline CDR1 and CDR2 sequences are SGHNT and YYREEE (reference sequence). V gave up 4 bases and J gave up 1 base, with 11 bases separating them. The part of the CDR3 DNA that was read is TGTGCCAGCAGCCCCCAGGTCCCGAACACTGAA. It specifies CASSPQVPNTE. The complete CDR3 reads CASSPQVPNTEAFF. The full variable domain, with the rest looked up from reference TRBV5-4 and TRBJ1-1, is ETGVTQSPTHLIKTRGQQVTLRCSSQSGHNTVSWYQQALGQGPQFIFQYYREEENGRGNFPPRFSGLQFPNYSSELNVNALELDDSALYLCASSPQVPNTEAFFGQGTRLTVV.

As concerns this clone: With the read ending 3 residues before the CDR3 end, the germline J gene is used to fill in that end. The gene calls are TRBV5-4 and TRBJ2-3, with D uncertain. The CDR3 is 13 amino acids. Trimming removed 4 bases from V and 4 bases from J, with 10 bases in between. The germline CDR1 and CDR2 sequences are SGHNT and YYREEE (reference sequence). The CDR3 loop reads CASSLPQADTQYF. The CDR3 DNA, read in part, is TGTGCCAGCAGCCTGCCCCAGGCAGATACG. Based on the CDR3 plus reference TRBV5-4 and TRBJ2-3, the full variable domain is ETGVTQSPTHLIKTRGQQVTLRCSSQSGHNTVSWYQQALGQGPQFIFQYYREEENGRGNFPPRFSGLQFPNYSSELNVNALELDDSALYLCASSLPQADTQYFGPGTRLTVL.

For this clone: The CDR3 is cut off 3 residues early in the read; its end comes from the germline J gene. The chain carries TRBV7-2 and TRBJ1-5, with 11 bases aligning to TRBD1. J gave up 7 bases and V 4 bases, and 6 bases lay outside the gene matches. The CDR3 spans 15 residues. Germline lookup yields CDR1 SGHTA and CDR2 FQGNSA. Here the CDR3 reads CASSSSGTGGQPQHF. The part of the CDR3 DNA that was read is TGTGCCAGCAGCTCTTCCGGGACAGGGGGACAGCCC.

The DNA read from the CDR3 is TGTGCCAGCAGTTATGTTGCGGTGGATAATTCACCC. This sequence encodes CASSYVAVDNSP. The CDR3 reads in full as CASSYVAVDNSPLHF. The rearrangement uses TRBV6-2 or TRBV6-3 and TRBJ1-6, with D hard to call. The read finishes 3 residues shy of the CDR3 end, and the germline J gene is used to complete it. V was trimmed by 3 bases and J by 5 bases, leaving 11 bases between them. The length of the CDR3 is 15 residues. CDR1 is MNHEY, CDR2 SVGEGT, per germline.

About this clone: A junction end diverges from the germline sequence, so it may reflect a read error. The CDR3 DNA, read in part, is TGCGCCAGCAGCGGGGCGACGGCGGAAAGGAACACTGAA. Translating gives CASSGATAERNTE. The whole CDR3 region reads CASSGATAERNTEAFF. The chain has TRBV4-2 and TRBJ1-1, with D possibly being TRBD1 (5 bases). The read falls 3 residues short of the CDR3 end, and the missing part is taken from the germline J gene. In germline, CDR1 is LGHNA, CDR2 YNFKEQ. The CDR3 extends over 16 amino acids.